The clone carrying this TCR beta chain was seen just once. Germline CDR1 reads SGHRS; CDR2 reads YFSETQ. Trimming shortened V by 3 bases and J by 3 bases, and 12 bases separated the two germline ends. CDR3 length equals 14 residues. The sample belongs to a study of cytomegalovirus exposure and HLA in healthy donors. The PCR employed 60 Vbeta primers together with 13 Jbeta primers. Source study methods: Later reanalysis found 70 million to 95 million unique TCR beta chains, about 11 million of them shared. TCRdb's copy holds only in-frame clones and misses some; the assay was immunoSEQ multiplex PCR. The V and J calls and clone size come from that table; D and trimming were worked out from the DNA. The sample yields 100,000 to 150,000 clones, around three quarters seen once.

The chain couples TRBV5-1 to TRBJ1-1; D unclear. The sample was PBMCs. The receptor comes from a young man in good health and CMV-seronegative. In DNA form, the CDR3 reads TGCGCCAGCAGCTCCCTCGGGCGGGACACTGAAGCTTTCTTT. It is translated as CASSSLGRDTEAFF.